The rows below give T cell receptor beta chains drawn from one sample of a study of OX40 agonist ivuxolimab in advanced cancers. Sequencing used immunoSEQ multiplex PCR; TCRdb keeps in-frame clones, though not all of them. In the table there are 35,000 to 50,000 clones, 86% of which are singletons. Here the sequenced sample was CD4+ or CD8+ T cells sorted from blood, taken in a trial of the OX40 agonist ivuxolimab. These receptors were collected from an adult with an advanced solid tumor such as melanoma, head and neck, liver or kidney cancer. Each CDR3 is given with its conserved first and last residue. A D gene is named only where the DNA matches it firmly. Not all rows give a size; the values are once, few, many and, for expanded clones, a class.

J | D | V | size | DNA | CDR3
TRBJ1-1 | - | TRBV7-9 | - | TGTGCCAGCAGCTTCGTTTGGGTCGAAGGGGGCACTGAAGCTTTCTTT | CASSFVWVEGGTEAFF
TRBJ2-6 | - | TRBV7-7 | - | TGTGCCAGCAGCCCCGGGCCCTCTGGGGCCAACGTCCTGACTTTC | CASSPGPSGANVLTF
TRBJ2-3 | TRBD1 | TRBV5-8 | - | TGTGCCAGCAGCTTGGTAGGTCGGGACAGGGCCGCAGATACGCAGTATTTT | CASSLVGRDRAADTQYF
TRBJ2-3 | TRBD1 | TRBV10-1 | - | TGCGCCAGCAGCCAGGACAGGGCTCGCACAGATACGCAGTATTTT | CASSQDRARTDTQYF
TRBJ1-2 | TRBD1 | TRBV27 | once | TGTGCCAGCAGTTTATCAGCGACAGGGAGTAACTACACCTTC | CASSLSATGSNYTF
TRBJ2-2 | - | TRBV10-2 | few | TGCGCCAGCATGGACCTCGGGCTGAACACCGGGGAGCTGTTTTTT | CASMDLGLNTGELFF
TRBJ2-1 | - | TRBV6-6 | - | TGTGCCAGCAGTCAGGGGGGGTACAGGAGTGGCAATGAGCAGTTCTTC | CASSQGGYRSGNEQFF
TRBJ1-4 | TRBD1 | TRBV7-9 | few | TGTGCCAGCAGCCCCCGGGACAGTGAAAAACTGTTTTTT | CASSPRDSEKLFF
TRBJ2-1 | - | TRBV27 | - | TGTGCCAGCAGTGCACTAACAGCGAATGAGCAGTTCTTC | CASSALTANEQFF
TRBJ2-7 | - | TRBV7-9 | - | TGTGCCAGCAGCGTTCCCAGATTCAACGAGCAGTACTTC | CASSVPRFNEQYF
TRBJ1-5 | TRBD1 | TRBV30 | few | TGTGCCTGGCTTGACAGGGGATACCAGCCCCAGCATTTT | CAWLDRGYQPQHF
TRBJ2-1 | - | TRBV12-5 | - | TGTGCTAGTCTAGGAAGCGGCAATGAGCAGTTCTTC | CASLGSGNEQFF
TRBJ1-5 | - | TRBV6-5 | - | TGTGCCAGCAGGAACGGGGACCTTCAGCCCCAGCATTTT | CASRNGDLQPQHF
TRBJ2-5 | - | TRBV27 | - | TGTGCCAGCAGCCAAGGGGAGACCCAGTACTTC | CASSQGETQYF
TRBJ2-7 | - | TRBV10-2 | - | TGCGCCAGCACTTCGGACTACTACGAGCAGTACTTC | CASTSDYYEQYF
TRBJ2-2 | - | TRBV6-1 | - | TGTGCCGGCAGTGAAGAGACCCCGTTTGGGTCCGGGGAGCTGTTTTTT | CAGSEETPFGSGELFF
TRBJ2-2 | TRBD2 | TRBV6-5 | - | TGTGCCAGCAGTTCGGGACTAGGGAACACCGGGGAGCTGTTTTTT | CASSSGLGNTGELFF
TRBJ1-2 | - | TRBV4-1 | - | TGCGCCAGCAGCCAAGATTTCTATGGCTACACCTTC | CASSQDFYGYTF
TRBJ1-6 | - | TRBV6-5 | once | TGTGCCAGCAGATCAGGCGGGGTACTGAATTCACCCCTCCACTTT | CASRSGGVLNSPLHF
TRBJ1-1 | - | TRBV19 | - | TGTGCCAGTATCGAGGGTGAAGCTTTCTTT | CASIEGEAFF
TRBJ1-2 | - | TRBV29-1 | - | TGCAGCGTGCAAAACGCCGGGGTTCTTGATGGCTACACCTTC | CSVQNAGVLDGYTF
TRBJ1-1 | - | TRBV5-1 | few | TGCGCCAGCAGCTTGGGGCAGGGTTGGACTGAAGCTTTCTTT | CASSLGQGWTEAFF
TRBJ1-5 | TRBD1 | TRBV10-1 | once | TGCGCCAGCGGGACAGGGTTTCAGCCCCAGCATTTT | CASGTGFQPQHF
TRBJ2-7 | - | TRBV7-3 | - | TGTGCCAGCAGCTCGGACGCCTCCTACGAGCAGTACTTC | CASSSDASYEQYF
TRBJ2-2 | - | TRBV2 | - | TGTGCCAGCAGTGCTTTTGCGGGGACCGGGGATGGGGAGCTGTTTTTT | CASSAFAGTGDGELFF
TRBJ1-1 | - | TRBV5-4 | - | TGTGCCAGCAGCGACGGGTATCTGGCTTTCTTT | CASSDGYLAFF
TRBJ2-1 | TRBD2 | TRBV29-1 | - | TGCAGCGTGACTAGCGGGGGGGCCTATGAGCAGTTCTTC | CSVTSGGAYEQFF
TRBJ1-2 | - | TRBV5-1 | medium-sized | TGCGCCAGCAGCTTGTATCAGGACAGCTTGTATGGCTACACCTTC | CASSLYQDSLYGYTF
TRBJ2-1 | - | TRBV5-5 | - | TGTGCCAGCAGCTGGGAACCCCGCTCCTACAATGAGCAGTTCTTC | CASSWEPRSYNEQFF
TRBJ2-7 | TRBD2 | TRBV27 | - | TGTGCCAGCAGTTCCCGAGCGGGAGGGACCTACGAGCAGTACTTC | CASSSRAGGTYEQYF
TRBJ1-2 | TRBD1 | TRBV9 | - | TGTGCCAGCAGCTCCGAGGGACAGGGAGGGGATGGCTACACCTTC | CASSSEGQGGDGYTF
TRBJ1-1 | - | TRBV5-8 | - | TGTGCCAGAAGATTGACTTACAGGGAGAACACTGAAGCTTTCTTT | CARRLTYRENTEAFF
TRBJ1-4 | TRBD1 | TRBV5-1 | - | TGCGCCAGCAGAACAAATACAGGGGAAACGGAAAAACTGTTTTTT | CASRTNTGETEKLFF
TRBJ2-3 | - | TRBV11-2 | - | TGTGCCAGCAGCTCCCCGCGGCAGGGCGGGACGGATACGCAGTATTTT | CASSSPRQGGTDTQYF
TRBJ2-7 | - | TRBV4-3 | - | TGCGCCAGCAGCCAAGGGCTAGTAGCCTACGAGCAGTACTTC | CASSQGLVAYEQYF
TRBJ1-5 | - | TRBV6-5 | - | TGTGCCAGCAGTTACTCGGTTCACGAGAGTCAGCCCCAGCATTTT | CASSYSVHESQPQHF
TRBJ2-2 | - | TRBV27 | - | TGTGCCAGCAGTTTAGGGTGGGCCGCGAACACCGGGGAGCTGTTTTTT | CASSLGWAANTGELFF
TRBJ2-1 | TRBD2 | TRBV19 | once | TGTGCCAGTAGTATATGGGGACTAGCCTCCCGCAATGAGCAGTTCTTC | CASSIWGLASRNEQFF
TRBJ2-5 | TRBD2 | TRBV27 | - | TGTGCCAGCAGGCAGGGAGGGAGCCAAGAGACCCAGTACTTC | CASRQGGSQETQYF
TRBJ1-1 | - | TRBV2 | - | TGTGCCAGCAGAGTTGGGGGCTGGGGCACTGAAGCTTTCTTT | CASRVGGWGTEAFF
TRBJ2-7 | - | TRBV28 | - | TGTGCCAGCAGTTTATTCCCGAAACCCTACGAGCAGTACTTC | CASSLFPKPYEQYF
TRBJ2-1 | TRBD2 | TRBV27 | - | TGTGCCAGCAGTTTATCGACCATAGCGGGTAGCTCCTACAATGAGCAGTTCTTC | CASSLSTIAGSSYNEQFF
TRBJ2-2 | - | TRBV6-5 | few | TGTGCCAGCCAAATGCGGGCCTTCGGGGAGCTGTTTTTT | CASQMRAFGELFF
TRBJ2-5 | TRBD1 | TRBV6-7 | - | TGTGCCAGCAGTCCGCCGGACAGGGACGAGACCCAGTACTTC | CASSPPDRDETQYF
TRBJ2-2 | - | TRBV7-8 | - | TGTGCCGGCAGCTTTAACAGAGCTGGGGAGCTGTTTTTT | CAGSFNRAGELFF
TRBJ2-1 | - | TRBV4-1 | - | TGCGCCAGCAGCCATGCGTCGGGGGTAGACAATGAGCAGTTCTTC | CASSHASGVDNEQFF
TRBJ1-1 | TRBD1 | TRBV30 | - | TGTGCCTGGGCCCGGGACAGGGGGACTATGAACACTGAAGCTTTCTTT | CAWARDRGTMNTEAFF